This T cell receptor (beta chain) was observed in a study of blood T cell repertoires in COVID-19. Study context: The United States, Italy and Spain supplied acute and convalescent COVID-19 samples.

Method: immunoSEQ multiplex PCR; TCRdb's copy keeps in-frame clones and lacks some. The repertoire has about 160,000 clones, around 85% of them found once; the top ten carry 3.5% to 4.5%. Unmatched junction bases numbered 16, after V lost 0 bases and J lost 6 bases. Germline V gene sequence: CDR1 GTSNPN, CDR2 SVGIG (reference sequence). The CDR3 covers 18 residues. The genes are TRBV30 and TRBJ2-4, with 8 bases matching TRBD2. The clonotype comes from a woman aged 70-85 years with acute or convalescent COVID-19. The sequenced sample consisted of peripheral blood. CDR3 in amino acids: CAWSVLLASGLARNIQYF. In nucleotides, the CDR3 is TGTGCCTGGAGTGTACTTTTAGCAAGCGGACTAGCTAGAAACATTCAGTACTTC.